This T cell receptor (beta chain) was obtained from a study of CD8 T cells in Susac syndrome. Reverse transcription of roughly 0.5 to 1 ug RNA was performed with random hexamers. TCRdb analysed the immunoSEQ multiplex PCR reads with MiXCR anew, one entry per CDR3 protein. The sample holds some 94,000 distinct CDR3 sequences, 90% to 95% seen once. Germline V gives CDR1 LNHNV, CDR2 YYDKDF (reference sequence). Deletions cut 3 bases from V and 10 bases from J, with 12 bases between. The CDR3 covers 12 residues. The source of this sequence is a human donor with Susac syndrome. The source material was CD4+ T cells from PBMCs. The chain couples TRBV15 to TRBJ1-1, with D hard to call. This chain's CDR3 is CATSRGLRAAFF. The CDR3 nucleotides are TGTGCCACCAGCAGGGGCTTGCGGGCAGCTTTCTTT. Drawing the rest from reference TRBV15 and TRBJ1-1, the complete variable domain is DAMVIQNPRYQVTQFGKPVTLSCSQTLNHNVMYWYQQKSSQAPKLLFHYYDKDFNNEADTPDNFQSRRPNTSFCFLDIRSPGLGDTAMYLCATSRGLRAAFFGQGTRLTVV.